The text below deals with one TCR beta chain. This sample is part of a study of cytomegalovirus exposure and HLA in healthy donors. The V gene's germline CDR1 is SGHRS and CDR2 YFSETQ. The V and J ends lost 3 bases and 7 bases, in that order; junction bases with no gene match: 5. The length of the CDR3 is 14 residues. PCR amplification relied on 60 Vbeta primers (plus 13 Jbeta primers). Only in-frame clones appear in the TCRdb table, and some are missing; sequencing was by immunoSEQ multiplex PCR. Of under 200,000 clones in the sample, roughly 80% were seen once. The chain couples TRBV5-1 to TRBJ2-7, with 12 bases matching TRBD1. This clonotype originated in a woman between 18 and 29 years old in good health and CMV-seronegative. The sequenced sample consisted of PBMCs. In DNA, the CDR3 is TGCGCCAGCAGCTCGGGACAGGGGGCGCGGGAGCAGTACTTC. Amino acid sequence: CASSSGQGAREQYF.